Listed below are T cell receptor beta chains from one sample, sequenced in a study of blood T cell repertoires in COVID-19. TCRdb keeps only in-frame clones here, not all; method: immunoSEQ multiplex PCR. The sample lists some 250,000 clones; around 90% were seen once. Sequencing used peripheral blood. These receptors came from a human donor in a cohort sampled during active COVID-19. Each CDR3 is given with its conserved first and last residue. D genes are given only for firm matches. Size tells how often a clone was seen (once, few, many) or the class of an expanded clone, and some rows leave it out.

size	J	D	V	DNA	CDR3
NA	TRBJ2-2	NA	TRBV4-2	TGTGCCAGCAGCCGGGGGGGGCAGTTTAACACCGGGGAGCTGTTTTTT	CASSRGGQFNTGELFF
NA	TRBJ2-7	NA	TRBV5-1	TGCGCCAGCAGCTTGGAACACCCTTACGAGCAGTACTTC	CASSLEHPYEQYF
once	TRBJ2-7	TRBD1	TRBV7-9	TGTGCCAGCAGCTTAGCCATGACAGGGGCCGAGCAGTACTTC	CASSLAMTGAEQYF
NA	TRBJ1-2	TRBD1	TRBV19	TGTGCCAGTAGTAACCCGGGACAGATCAACTCCAACTATGGCTACACCTTC	CASSNPGQINSNYGYTF
NA	TRBJ1-1	TRBD1	TRBV7-9	TGTGCCAGCAGACGGGGACAGGGTGAAGCTTTCTTT	CASRRGQGEAFF
NA	TRBJ2-6	NA	TRBV14	TGTGCCAGCAGCCAAGTCGGTGGCTCTGGGGCCAACGTCCTGACTTTC	CASSQVGGSGANVLTF
NA	TRBJ2-6	TRBD1	TRBV4-2	TGTGCCAGCAGCCAACCGCAGGGGGCTGGGGCCAACGTCCTGACTTTC	CASSQPQGAGANVLTF
NA	TRBJ2-3	NA	TRBV27	TGTGCCAGCAGTTTCGGGCAGGGGAAGGATACGCAGTATTTT	CASSFGQGKDTQYF
once	TRBJ1-1	NA	TRBV5-6	TGTGCCAGCAGCTTGAGGGGGTTTGCCACTGAAGCTTTCTTT	CASSLRGFATEAFF
NA	TRBJ2-2	NA	TRBV11-2	TGTGCCAGCAGCTTAGTGCGGCCCGGGGAGCTGTTTTTT	CASSLVRPGELFF
NA	TRBJ1-1	NA	TRBV6-5	TGTGCCAGCGGACGGGAGAACACTGAAGCTTTCTTT	CASGRENTEAFF
NA	TRBJ2-1	NA	TRBV19	TGTGCCCCCGTACAGGGCACCTACAATGAGCAGTTCTTC	CAPVQGTYNEQFF
NA	TRBJ2-7	NA	TRBV7-3	TGTGCCAGCAGCTTAGAGGACGCGGGAACCTACGAGCAGTACTTC	CASSLEDAGTYEQYF
NA	TRBJ1-4	TRBD1	TRBV4-3	TGCGCCAGCAGCCAAGGGGACAGGGGGCCACGTGAAAAACTGTTTTTT	CASSQGDRGPREKLFF
NA	TRBJ2-7	TRBD2	TRBV20-1	TGCAGTGCTAGTTTGGCGGGAGTGCAGTACGAGCAGTACTTC	CSASLAGVQYEQYF
NA	TRBJ2-3	TRBD2	TRBV4-1	TGCGCCAGCAGCCAAGGGGGGGGACGAGGAGATACGCAGTATTTT	CASSQGGGRGDTQYF
NA	TRBJ2-7	NA	TRBV5-4	TGTGCCAGCAGCTTCGGGGACACGGGGGGCGCTGGGGACGAGCAGTACTTC	CASSFGDTGGAGDEQYF
NA	TRBJ2-7	NA	TRBV5-1	TGCGCCAGCAGCTTCGCTACAGGCTCCTACGAGCAGTACTTC	CASSFATGSYEQYF
NA	TRBJ2-7	NA	TRBV5-1	TGCGCCAGCAGCTTACCCGAGGGAAGTCGATACGAGCAGTACTTC	CASSLPEGSRYEQYF
NA	TRBJ2-1	TRBD2	TRBV7-9	TGTGCCAGCAGCTCCCGGAATAGCGGGGGGATTAGGAATGAGCAGTTCTTC	CASSSRNSGGIRNEQFF
NA	TRBJ2-7	TRBD1	TRBV4-3	TGCGCCAGCAGCCAAAGCCCAGGGGGCAGAAGCTCCTACGAGCAGTACTTC	CASSQSPGGRSSYEQYF